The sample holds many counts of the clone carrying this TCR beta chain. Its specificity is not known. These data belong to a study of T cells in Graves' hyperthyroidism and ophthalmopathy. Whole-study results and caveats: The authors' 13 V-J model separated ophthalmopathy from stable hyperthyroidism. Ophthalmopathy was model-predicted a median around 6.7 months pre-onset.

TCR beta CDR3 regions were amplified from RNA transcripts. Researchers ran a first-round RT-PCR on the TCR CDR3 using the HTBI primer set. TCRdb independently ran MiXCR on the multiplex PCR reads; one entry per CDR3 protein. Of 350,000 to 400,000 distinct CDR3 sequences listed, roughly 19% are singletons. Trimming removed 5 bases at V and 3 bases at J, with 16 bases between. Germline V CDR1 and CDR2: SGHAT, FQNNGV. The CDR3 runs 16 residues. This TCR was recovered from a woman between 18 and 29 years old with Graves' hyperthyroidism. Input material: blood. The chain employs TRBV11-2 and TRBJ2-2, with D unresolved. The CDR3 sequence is CASSAAWGMDTGELFF. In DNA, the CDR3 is TGTGCCAGCAGCGCCGCCTGGGGAATGGACACCGGGGAGCTGTTTTTT.